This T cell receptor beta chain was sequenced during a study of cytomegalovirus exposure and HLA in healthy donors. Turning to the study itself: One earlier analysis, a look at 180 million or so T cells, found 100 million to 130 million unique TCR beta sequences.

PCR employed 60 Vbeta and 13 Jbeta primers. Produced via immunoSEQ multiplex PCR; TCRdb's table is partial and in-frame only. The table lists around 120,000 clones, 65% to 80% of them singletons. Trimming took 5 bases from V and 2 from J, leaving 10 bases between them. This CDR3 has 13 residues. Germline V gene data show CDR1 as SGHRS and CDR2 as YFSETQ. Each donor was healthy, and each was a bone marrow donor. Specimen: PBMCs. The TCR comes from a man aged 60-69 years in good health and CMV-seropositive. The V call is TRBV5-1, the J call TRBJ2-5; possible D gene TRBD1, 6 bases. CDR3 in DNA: TGCGCCAGCAGAATCCAGGGGCAAGAGACCCAGTACTTC. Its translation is CASRIQGQETQYF.